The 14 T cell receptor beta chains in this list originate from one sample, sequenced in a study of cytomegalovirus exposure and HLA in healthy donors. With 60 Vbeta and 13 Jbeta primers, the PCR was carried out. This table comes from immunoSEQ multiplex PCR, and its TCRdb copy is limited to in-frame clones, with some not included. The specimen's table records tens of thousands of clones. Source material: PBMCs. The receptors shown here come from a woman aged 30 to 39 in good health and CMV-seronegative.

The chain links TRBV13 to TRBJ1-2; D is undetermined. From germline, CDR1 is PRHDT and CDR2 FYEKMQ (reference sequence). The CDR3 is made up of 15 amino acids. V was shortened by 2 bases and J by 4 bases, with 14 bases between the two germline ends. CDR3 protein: CASSLRRGSSYGYTF. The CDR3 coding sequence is TGTGCCAGCAGCTTACGGCGGGGATCGAGCTATGGCTACACCTTC.

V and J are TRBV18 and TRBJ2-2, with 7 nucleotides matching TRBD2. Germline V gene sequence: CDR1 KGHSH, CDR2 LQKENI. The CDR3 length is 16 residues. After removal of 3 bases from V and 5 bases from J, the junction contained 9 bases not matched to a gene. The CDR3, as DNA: TGTGCCAGCTCACCCGCGGGGGAGCGGGAAACCGGGGAGCTGTTTTTT. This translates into CASSPAGERETGELFF.

CDR3 residues: CASRESRGATEAFF. CDR3 DNA: TGTGCCAGCAGAGAGAGCAGGGGTGCCACTGAAGCTTTCTTT. The rearrangement joins TRBV13 to TRBJ1-1; perhaps TRBD1 as D (6 bases). The CDR3 loop spans 14 amino acids. V gave up 6 bases and J gave up 4 bases, with 15 bases separating them. Germline CDR1 and CDR2: PRHDT and FYEKMQ (reference sequence).

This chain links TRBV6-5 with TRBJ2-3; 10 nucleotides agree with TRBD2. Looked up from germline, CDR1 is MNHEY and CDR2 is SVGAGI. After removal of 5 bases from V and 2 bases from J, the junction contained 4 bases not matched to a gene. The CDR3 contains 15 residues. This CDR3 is CASSQLAGATDTQYF. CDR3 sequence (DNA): TGTGCCAGCAGTCAGCTAGCGGGGGCCACAGATACGCAGTATTTT.

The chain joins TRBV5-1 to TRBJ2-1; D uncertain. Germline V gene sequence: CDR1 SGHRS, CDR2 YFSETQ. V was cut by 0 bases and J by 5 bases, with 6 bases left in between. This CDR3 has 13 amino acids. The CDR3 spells CASSLAGNNEQFF. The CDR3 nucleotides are TGCGCCAGCAGCTTGGCAGGCAACAATGAGCAGTTCTTC.

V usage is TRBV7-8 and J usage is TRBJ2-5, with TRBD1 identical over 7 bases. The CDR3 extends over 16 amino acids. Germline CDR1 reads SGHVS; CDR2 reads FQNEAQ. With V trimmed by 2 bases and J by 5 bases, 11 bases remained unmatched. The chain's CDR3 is CASSLNRRGRPETQYF. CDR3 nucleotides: TGTGCCAGCAGCTTAAATCGTAGGGGGCGACCGGAGACCCAGTACTTC. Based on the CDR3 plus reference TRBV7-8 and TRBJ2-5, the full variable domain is GAGVSQSPRYKVAKRGQDVALRCDPISGHVSLFWYQQALGQGPEFLTYFQNEAQLDKSGLPSDRFFAERPEGSVSTLKIQRTQQEDSAVYLCASSLNRRGRPETQYFGPGTRLLVL.

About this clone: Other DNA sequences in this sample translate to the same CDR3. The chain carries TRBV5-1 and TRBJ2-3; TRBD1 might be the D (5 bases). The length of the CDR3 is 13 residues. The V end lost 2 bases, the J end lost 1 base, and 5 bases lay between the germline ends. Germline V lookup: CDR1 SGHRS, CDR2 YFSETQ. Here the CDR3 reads CASSLGGTDTQYF. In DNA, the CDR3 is TGCGCCAGCAGCTTAGGGGGCACAGATACGCAGTATTTT.

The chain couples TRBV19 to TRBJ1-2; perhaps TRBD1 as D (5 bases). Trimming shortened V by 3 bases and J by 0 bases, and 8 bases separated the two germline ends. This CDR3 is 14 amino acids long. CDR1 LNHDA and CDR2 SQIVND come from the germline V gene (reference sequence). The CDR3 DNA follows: TGTGCCAGTAGTATCGGGGGAGCTAACTATGGCTACACCTTC. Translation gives CASSIGGANYGYTF.

Here the CDR3 reads CARGVAGGLGGEQFF. CDR3 coding DNA: TGTGCCAGGGGCGTGGCGGGTGGGCTGGGGGGTGAGCAGTTCTTC. The chain links TRBV7-6 to TRBJ2-1, with D perhaps TRBD2 (6 bases). The V gene lost 9 bases and the J gene lost 9 bases, with 24 bases spanning the gap. The CDR3 extends over 15 amino acids. Germline values: CDR1 SGHVS, CDR2 FNYEAQ. Full variable domain (remainder filled in from reference TRBV7-6 and TRBJ2-1): GAGVSQSPRYKVTKRGQDVALRCDPISGHVSLYWYRQALGQGPEFLTYFNYEAQQDKSGLPNDRFSAERPEGSISTLTIQRTEQRDSAMYRCARGVAGGLGGEQFFGPGTRLTVL.

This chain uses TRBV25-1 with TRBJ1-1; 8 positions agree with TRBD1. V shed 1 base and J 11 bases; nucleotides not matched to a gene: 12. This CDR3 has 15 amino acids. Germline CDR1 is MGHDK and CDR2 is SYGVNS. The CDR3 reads CASSESGAGGARAFF. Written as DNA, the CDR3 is TGTGCCAGCAGTGAATCCGGGGCAGGGGGCGCGCGGGCTTTCTTT. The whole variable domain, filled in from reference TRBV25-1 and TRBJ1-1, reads EADIYQTPRYLVIGTGKKITLECSQTMGHDKMYWYQQDPGMELHLIHYSYGVNSTEKGDLSSESTVSRIRTEHFPLTLESARPSHTSQYLCASSESGAGGARAFFGQGTRLTVV.

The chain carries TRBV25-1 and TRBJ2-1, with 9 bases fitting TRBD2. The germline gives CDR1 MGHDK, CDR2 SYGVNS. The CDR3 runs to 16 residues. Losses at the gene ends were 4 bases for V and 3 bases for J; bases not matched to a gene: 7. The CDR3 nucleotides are TGTGCCAGCAGTGGGAAGACTAGCGGCTTCTACAATGAGCAGTTCTTC. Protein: CASSGKTSGFYNEQFF.

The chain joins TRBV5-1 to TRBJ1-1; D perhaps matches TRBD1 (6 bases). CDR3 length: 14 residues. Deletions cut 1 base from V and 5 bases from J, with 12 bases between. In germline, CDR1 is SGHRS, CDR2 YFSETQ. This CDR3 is CASSLSPGATEAFF. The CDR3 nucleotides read TGCGCCAGCAGCTTGTCTCCAGGGGCAACTGAAGCTTTCTTT.

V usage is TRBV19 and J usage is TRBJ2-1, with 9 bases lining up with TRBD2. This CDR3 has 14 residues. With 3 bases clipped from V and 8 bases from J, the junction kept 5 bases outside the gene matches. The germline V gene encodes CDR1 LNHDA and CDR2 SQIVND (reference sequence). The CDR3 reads CASSILAGVHEQFF. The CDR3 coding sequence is TGTGCCAGTAGTATCTTAGCGGGAGTCCATGAGCAGTTCTTC. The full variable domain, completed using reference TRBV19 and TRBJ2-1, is DGGITQSPKYLFRKEGQNVTLSCEQNLNHDAMYWYRQDPGQGLRLIYYSQIVNDFQKGDIAEGYSVSREKKESFPLTVTSAQKNPTAFYLCASSILAGVHEQFFGPGTRLTVL.

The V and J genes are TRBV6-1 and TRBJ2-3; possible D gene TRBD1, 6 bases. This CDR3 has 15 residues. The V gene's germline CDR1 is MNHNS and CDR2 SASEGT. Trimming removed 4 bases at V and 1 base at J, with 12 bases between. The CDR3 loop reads CASSGFRGGTDTQYF. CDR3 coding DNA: TGTGCCAGCAGTGGCTTCAGGGGTGGCACAGATACGCAGTATTTT.